This TCR beta chain stems from a study of cytomegalovirus exposure and HLA in healthy donors. Study-level information: Drawn from HLA-typed donors, 65 million to 100 million unique TCRs were held in an early data release.

Primers for the PCR totalled 60 Vbeta and 13 Jbeta. Authors' data handling: Approximately 73 million unique TCR beta chains, 8.5 million to 14 million shared, were counted in a later analysis. Sequencing used immunoSEQ multiplex PCR; TCRdb keeps in-frame clones, though not all of them. V, J and clone size are taken as reported in that table, and D and trimming were inferred from the DNA itself. Seen here are about 190,000 clones, about 80% observed once, and the top ten hold less than 1.1%. Study outcomes and limitations: Most TCR beta V segments were productive about 87% or about 30% of the time in an earlier analysis.

Regarding this clone: Its matching antigen is unknown.

This CDR3 region has 14 residues. From germline, CDR1 is MRHNA and CDR2 SNTAGT. Trimming removed 5 bases from V and 0 bases from J, with 7 bases in between. Unrecorded immune exposures were likely, despite nominal health at sampling. The receptor's source is a woman aged 40 to 50 in good health and CMV-seronegative. The sample was PBMCs. The chain recombines TRBV6-4 with TRBJ2-2; possibly TRBD2 for D (5 bases). The CDR3 sequence is CASSRAANTGELFF. The CDR3 bases are TGTGCCAGCAGTAGAGCGGCGAACACCGGGGAGCTGTTTTTT.